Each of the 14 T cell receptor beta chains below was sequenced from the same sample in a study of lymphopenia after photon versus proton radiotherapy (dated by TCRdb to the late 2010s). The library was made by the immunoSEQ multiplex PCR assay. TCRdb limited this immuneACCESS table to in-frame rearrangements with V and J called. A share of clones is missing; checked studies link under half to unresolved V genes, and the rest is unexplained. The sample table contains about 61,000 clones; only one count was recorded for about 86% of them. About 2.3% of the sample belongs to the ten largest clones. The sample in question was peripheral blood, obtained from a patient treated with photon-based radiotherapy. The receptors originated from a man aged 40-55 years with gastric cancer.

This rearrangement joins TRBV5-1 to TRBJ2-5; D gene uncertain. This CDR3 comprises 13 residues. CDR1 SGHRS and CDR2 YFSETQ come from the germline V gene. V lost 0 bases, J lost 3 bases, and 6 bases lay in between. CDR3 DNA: TGCGCCAGCAGCTTGGCGGCAGAAGAGACCCAGTACTTC. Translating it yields CASSLAAEETQYF.

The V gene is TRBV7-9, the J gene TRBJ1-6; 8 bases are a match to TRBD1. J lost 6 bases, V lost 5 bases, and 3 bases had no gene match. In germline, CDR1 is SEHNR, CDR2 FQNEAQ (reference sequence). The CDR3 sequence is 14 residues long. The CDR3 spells CASSPDRGNSPLHF. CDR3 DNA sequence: TGTGCCAGCAGCCCCGACAGGGGTAATTCACCCCTCCACTTT.

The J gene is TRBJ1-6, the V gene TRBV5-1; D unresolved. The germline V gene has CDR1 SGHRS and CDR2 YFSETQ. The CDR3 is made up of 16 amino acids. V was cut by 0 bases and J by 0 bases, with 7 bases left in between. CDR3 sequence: CASSLAQSSYNSPLHF. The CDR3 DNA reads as TGCGCCAGCAGCTTGGCCCAGAGCTCCTATAATTCACCCCTCCACTTT.

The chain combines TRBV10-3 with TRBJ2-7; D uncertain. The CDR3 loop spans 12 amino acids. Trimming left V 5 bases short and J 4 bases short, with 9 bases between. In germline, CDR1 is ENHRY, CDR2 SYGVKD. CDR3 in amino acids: CAISLGSYEQYF. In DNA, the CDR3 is TGTGCCATCAGTTTGGGCAGTTACGAGCAGTACTTC.

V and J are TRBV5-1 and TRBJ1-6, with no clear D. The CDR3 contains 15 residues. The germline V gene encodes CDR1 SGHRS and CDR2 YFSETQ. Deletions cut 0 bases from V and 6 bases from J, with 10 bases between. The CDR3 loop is CASSLVSQSNSPLHF. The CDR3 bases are TGCGCCAGCAGCTTGGTCTCTCAGAGTAATTCACCCCTCCACTTT.

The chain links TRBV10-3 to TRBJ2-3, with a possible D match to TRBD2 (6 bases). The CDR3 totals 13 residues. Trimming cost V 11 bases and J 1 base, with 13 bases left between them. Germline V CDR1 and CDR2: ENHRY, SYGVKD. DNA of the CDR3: TGTGCCCTCTCAGAGCGGGGCACAGATACGCAGTATTTT. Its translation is CALSERGTDTQYF.

DNA for the CDR3: TGTGCCAGCAGCGCAATGGGGGCCACTGAAGCTTTCTTT. It specifies CASSAMGATEAFF. The chain couples TRBV7-3 to TRBJ1-1; TRBD1 is a possible D gene (6 bases). Germline V gives CDR1 SGHTA, CDR2 FQGTGA. Trimming pared 5 bases from V and 4 bases from J, leaving 11 bases between. The CDR3 is made up of 13 amino acids.

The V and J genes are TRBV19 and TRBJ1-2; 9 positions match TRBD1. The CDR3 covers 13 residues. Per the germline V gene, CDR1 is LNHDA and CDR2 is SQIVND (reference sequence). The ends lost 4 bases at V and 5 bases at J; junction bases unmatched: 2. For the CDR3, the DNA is TGTGCCAGTAGTACTGGGACAGGGTATGGCTACACCTTC. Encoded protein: CASSTGTGYGYTF.

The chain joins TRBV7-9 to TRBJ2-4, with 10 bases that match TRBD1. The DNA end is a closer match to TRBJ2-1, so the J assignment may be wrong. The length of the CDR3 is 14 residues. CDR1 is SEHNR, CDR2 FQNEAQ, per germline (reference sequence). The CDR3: CASSDRGPHNEQFF. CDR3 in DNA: TGTGCCAGCAGCGACAGGGGGCCTCACAATGAGCAGTTCTTC.

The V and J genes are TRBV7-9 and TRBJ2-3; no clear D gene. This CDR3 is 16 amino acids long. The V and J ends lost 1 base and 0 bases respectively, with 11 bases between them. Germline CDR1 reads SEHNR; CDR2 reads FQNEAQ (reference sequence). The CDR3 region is CASSLVSTSSTDTQYF. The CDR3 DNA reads TGTGCCAGCAGCTTAGTCTCGACCTCTAGCACAGATACGCAGTATTTT. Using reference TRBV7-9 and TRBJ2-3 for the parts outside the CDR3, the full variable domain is DTGVSQNPRHKITKRGQNVTFRCDPISEHNRLYWYRQTLGQGPEFLTYFQNEAQLEKSRLLSDRFSAERPKGSFSTLEIQRTEQGDSAMYLCASSLVSTSSTDTQYFGPGTRLTVL.

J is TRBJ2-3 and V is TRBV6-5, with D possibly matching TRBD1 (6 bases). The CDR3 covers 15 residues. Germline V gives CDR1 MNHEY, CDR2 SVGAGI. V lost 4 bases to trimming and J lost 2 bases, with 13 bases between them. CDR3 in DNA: TGTGCCAGCAGTTCGGTAACAGGGTCCACAGATACGCAGTATTTT. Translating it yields CASSSVTGSTDTQYF.

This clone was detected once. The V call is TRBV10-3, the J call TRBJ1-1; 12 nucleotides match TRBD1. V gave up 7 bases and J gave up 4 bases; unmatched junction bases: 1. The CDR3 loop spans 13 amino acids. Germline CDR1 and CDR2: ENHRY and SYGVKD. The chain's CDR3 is CAIMGQGATEAFF. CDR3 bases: TGTGCCATCATGGGACAGGGGGCCACTGAAGCTTTCTTT.

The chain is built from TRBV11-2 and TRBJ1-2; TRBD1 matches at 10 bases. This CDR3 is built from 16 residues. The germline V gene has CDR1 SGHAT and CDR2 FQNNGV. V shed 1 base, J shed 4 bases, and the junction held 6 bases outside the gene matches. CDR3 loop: CASSLGTGGLLYGYTF. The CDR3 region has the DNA TGTGCCAGCAGCTTAGGGACAGGGGGACTTCTCTATGGCTACACCTTC.

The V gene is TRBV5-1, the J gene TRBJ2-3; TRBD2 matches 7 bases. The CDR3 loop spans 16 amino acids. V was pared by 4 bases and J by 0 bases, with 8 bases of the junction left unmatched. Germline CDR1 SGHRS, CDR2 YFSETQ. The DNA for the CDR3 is TGCGCCAGCAGCCGGGAAAGCGGGGTGAGCACAGATACGCAGTATTTT. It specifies CASSRESGVSTDTQYF.